The present TCR beta chain was sequenced within a study of blood T cell repertoires in COVID-19. Across the study: Sites in the United States, Italy and Spain provided acute and convalescent COVID-19 samples. Sample material is recorded as cDNA or gDNA derived from T cells, B-cell-depleted T cells, or PBMCs.

In the original analysis: Amplification of reference gene primers was used by the study to estimate nucleated cell counts. Sequencing was performed with immunoSEQ multiplex PCR; in TCRdb, only in-frame clones are kept and a portion is missing. Clonal size and the V and J genes are those of that table, whereas D and trimming came from the DNA. The repertoire consists of about 270,000 clones, with around 90% occurring once and the leading ten covering 2% to 2.5%. The CDR3 consists of 13 residues. V lost 7 bases and J lost 4, with 13 bases in between. Germline V gene sequence: CDR1 SGHVS, CDR2 FQNEAQ. Sequenced input: peripheral blood. The sequence derives from a man in his fifties or sixties with acute or convalescent COVID-19. This rearrangement joins TRBV7-8 to TRBJ1-2; tentatively, D is TRBD1 (6 bases). CDR3: CASTPRQAYGYTF. The CDR3 DNA sequence: TGTGCCAGCACCCCCAGACAGGCCTATGGCTACACCTTC.